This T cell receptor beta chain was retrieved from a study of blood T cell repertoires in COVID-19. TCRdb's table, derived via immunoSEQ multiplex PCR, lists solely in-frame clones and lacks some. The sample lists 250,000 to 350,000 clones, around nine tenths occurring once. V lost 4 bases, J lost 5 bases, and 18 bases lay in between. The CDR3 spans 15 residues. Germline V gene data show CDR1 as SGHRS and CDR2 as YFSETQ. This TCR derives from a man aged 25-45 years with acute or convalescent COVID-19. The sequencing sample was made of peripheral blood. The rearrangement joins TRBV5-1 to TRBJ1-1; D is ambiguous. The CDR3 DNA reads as TGCGCCAGCAGCCAAGGATGGACCCGGGGAACTGAAGCTTTCTTT. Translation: CASSQGWTRGTEAFF.